The rows below give T cell receptor beta chains drawn from one sample of a study of cytomegalovirus exposure and HLA in healthy donors. Some clones are missing from TCRdb's copy, which holds only in-frame ones; the method was immunoSEQ multiplex PCR. The sample consists of approximately 210,000 clones, about four fifths of them appearing once. The sample comprised PBMCs. All receptors derive from a girl aged 5-17 years in good health and CMV-seropositive. CDR3s include the opening cysteine and the closing phenylalanine or tryptophan. A D gene is named only where the DNA matches it firmly. Clone size, where shown, is once, few, many, or a class for clones that have expanded.

abundance | d_gene | j_gene | v_gene | CDR3nt | CDR3aa
. | TRBD1 | TRBJ1-5 | TRBV7-2 | TGTGCCAGCAGCTCCGGGACAGTTTATAGCAATCAGCCCCAGCATTTT | CASSSGTVYSNQPQHF
. | . | TRBJ1-4 | TRBV7-8 | TGTGCCAGCAGTCCAGGTACAGGTGGATCCTTTAATGAAAAACTGTTTTTT | CASSPGTGGSFNEKLFF
. | TRBD2 | TRBJ2-1 | TRBV7-9 | TGTGCCAGCGTCTCGGGAGGGCCCCACAATGAGCAGTTCTTC | CASVSGGPHNEQFF
. | TRBD2 | TRBJ2-2 | TRBV7-2 | TGTGCCAGCAGCGGACTAGCCCACACCGGGGAGCTGTTTTTT | CASSGLAHTGELFF
once | TRBD2 | TRBJ2-7 | TRBV4-1 | TGCGCCAGCAGCCAAGAACCAGACGGGGGGGCGAGGTACGAGCAGTACTTC | CASSQEPDGGARYEQYF
. | TRBD1 | TRBJ2-7 | TRBV9 | TGTGCCAGCAGCCCCGGGACAGGCCATTGGCCCGACGAGCAGTACTTC | CASSPGTGHWPDEQYF
once | . | TRBJ2-1 | TRBV5-1 | TGCGCCAGCAGCTCCGGGACTCGAAACAATGAGCAGTTCTTC | CASSSGTRNNEQFF
. | . | TRBJ2-1 | TRBV29-1 | TGCAGCGTTGATCGACAGTTAAGCTCCTACAATGAGCAGTTCTTC | CSVDRQLSSYNEQFF
. | . | TRBJ2-5 | TRBV15 | TGTGCCACCAGCAGAGATTTAAGACAGCAAGAGACCCAGTACTTC | CATSRDLRQQETQYF
. | TRBD1 | TRBJ2-7 | TRBV6-1 | TGTGCCAGCCGACCGGGACAGGACTACGAGCAGTACTTC | CASRPGQDYEQYF
. | TRBD1 | TRBJ1-2 | TRBV9 | TGTGCCAGCAGCGTCGAGGGGGCCAGTTATGGCTACACCTTC | CASSVEGASYGYTF
few | . | TRBJ2-5 | TRBV5-4 | TGTGCCAGCAGCTTGCCAACTTCGGAGACCCAGTACTTC | CASSLPTSETQYF
. | . | TRBJ1-2 | TRBV6-5 | TGTGCCAGCAGTTGGGAGGGCGGCGGGGGTGGCTACACCTTC | CASSWEGGGGGYTF
. | . | TRBJ1-3 | TRBV6-5 | TGTGCCAGCAGTTCAAGAGCTGGAAACACCATATATTTT | CASSSRAGNTIYF
. | . | TRBJ1-1 | TRBV19 | TGTGCCAGTAGTATTGGACAGAAGAACACTGAAGCTTTCTTT | CASSIGQKNTEAFF
. | TRBD2 | TRBJ2-7 | TRBV5-6 | TGTGCCAGCAGCCCGTTGCGGGGGGGCTACGAGCAGTACTTC | CASSPLRGGYEQYF
. | TRBD1 | TRBJ2-7 | TRBV7-6 | TGTGCCAGCAGCTTAGGAGGGACAGGGGCTGCCTACGAGCAGTACTTC | CASSLGGTGAAYEQYF
. | TRBD1 | TRBJ1-2 | TRBV7-2 | TGTGCCAGCAGCTCCGCCGGGACAGGGGGGAACTATGGCTACACCTTC | CASSSAGTGGNYGYTF
. | TRBD2 | TRBJ2-1 | TRBV5-1 | TGCGCCAGCAGCGAGAGCGGGGGAATAGGTGAGCAGTTCTTC | CASSESGGIGEQFF
. | TRBD2 | TRBJ2-5 | TRBV27 | TGTGCCAGCAGACCCCTCTTTAGCGGGGGGGCCGCAGAGACCCAGTACTTC | CASRPLFSGGAAETQYF
. | . | TRBJ2-1 | TRBV5-1 | TGCGCCAGCAGCTTGGAGGGGAAACCAGTGGATGAGCAGTTCTTC | CASSLEGKPVDEQFF
. | TRBD2 | TRBJ2-5 | TRBV11-3 | TGTGCCAGCAGCTCCGGGACTAGCGGTGTGGAGACCCAGTACTTC | CASSSGTSGVETQYF
. | TRBD2 | TRBJ2-5 | TRBV9 | TGTGCCAGCAGCGTCGGGCCCCTAGCGGGGGGACAAGAGACCCAGTACTTC | CASSVGPLAGGQETQYF
few | . | TRBJ2-5 | TRBV27 | TGTGCCAGCAGTTTATCGGGGGGACCCCAAGAGACCCAGTACTTC | CASSLSGGPQETQYF
. | . | TRBJ2-7 | TRBV9 | TGTGCCAGCAGCGTAGCTTCACAGGGTAGTATCTACGAGCAGTACTTC | CASSVASQGSIYEQYF
. | TRBD2 | TRBJ2-1 | TRBV18 | TGTGCCAGCTCACGAATTCAAGCGGGGGGGCGGAATGAGCAGTTCTTC | CASSRIQAGGRNEQFF
. | TRBD1 | TRBJ1-2 | TRBV2 | TGTGCCAGCAGTGAACCCCAGGGGGCTGGCTACACCTTC | CASSEPQGAGYTF